Below are 17 T cell receptor beta chains sequenced from a single sample in a study of blood T cell repertoires in COVID-19. Assay: immunoSEQ multiplex PCR; the TCRdb copy retains only in-frame clones and omits some. The sample lists approximately 300,000 clones; 88% were seen once. Sequencing used peripheral blood. Source of these receptors: a woman aged 25-40 years with COVID-19, enrolled during active disease.

V is TRBV28 and J is TRBJ2-7; a weak D match, TRBD1 (6 bases). Per the germline V gene, CDR1 is MDHEN and CDR2 is SYDVKM. CDR3 length: 15 amino acids. Trimming cost V 8 bases and J 2 bases, with 19 bases left between them. CDR3: CASAQSGQGTYEQYF. CDR3 nucleotides: TGTGCCAGCGCCCAAAGTGGGCAGGGGACCTACGAGCAGTACTTC.

This rearrangement joins TRBV7-2 to TRBJ2-3; 9 nucleotides match TRBD2. With V trimmed by 5 bases and J by 1 base, 4 bases remained unmatched. The length of the CDR3 is 15 residues. Germline V gives CDR1 SGHTA, CDR2 FQGNSA. The CDR3 bases are TGTGCCAGCAGCCCTAAGCGGGGGGGCACAGATACGCAGTATTTT. Translating gives CASSPKRGGTDTQYF.

This CDR3 reads CASSWDRAYEQYF. The CDR3 nucleotides are TGTGCCAGCAGTTGGGACAGGGCGTACGAGCAGTACTTC. The chain recombines TRBV6-5 with TRBJ2-7; 9 bases line up with TRBD1. This CDR3 has 13 residues. V lost 4 bases and J lost 4; bases outside the gene matches: 2. Looked up from germline, CDR1 is MNHEY and CDR2 is SVGAGI.

This clone was recorded once. The rearrangement uses TRBV6-5 and TRBJ1-5; 7 nucleotides align to TRBD1. Germline V gene sequence: CDR1 MNHEY, CDR2 SVGAGI. J was trimmed by 6 bases and V by 6 bases; bases with no gene match: 8. The CDR3 loop spans 14 amino acids. This CDR3 is CASSADRLGQPQHF. The DNA of the CDR3 is TGTGCCAGCAGCGCGGACAGGCTCGGTCAGCCCCAGCATTTT.

This chain links TRBV5-1 with TRBJ2-7; D perhaps matches TRBD2 (6 bases). Trimming removed 0 bases at V and 0 bases at J, with 19 bases between. This CDR3 is built from 18 residues. Per germline, CDR1 SGHRS and CDR2 YFSETQ. Here the CDR3 reads CASSLVASARQSSYEQYF. CDR3 nucleotides: TGCGCCAGCAGCTTGGTAGCTAGCGCCCGTCAGAGCTCCTACGAGCAGTACTTC.

The chain recombines TRBV11-2 with TRBJ2-7; D gene uncertain. Trimming left V 2 bases short and J 2 bases short, with 7 bases between. The germline CDR1 and CDR2 sequences are SGHAT and FQNNGV. The CDR3 has 13 amino acids. CDR3 coding DNA: TGTGCCAGCAGCTTAAACTTGCCCTACGAGCAGTACTTC. Translated: CASSLNLPYEQYF.

The genes are TRBV27 and TRBJ1-6, with 7 bases that match TRBD1. The J segment lost 8 bases and the V segment lost 6 bases, leaving 4 bases of the junction unmatched. The germline V gene encodes CDR1 MNHEY and CDR2 SMNVEV (reference sequence). CDR3 length: 13 residues. CDR3 sequence (DNA): TGTGCCAGCAGCCGGGACAGCTATTCACCCCTCCACTTT. Its protein is CASSRDSYSPLHF.

J is TRBJ2-7 and V is TRBV19, with 9 bases matching TRBD1. Germline loops: CDR1 LNHDA, CDR2 SQIVND (reference sequence). The ends lost 1 base at V and 3 bases at J; junction bases unmatched: 10. The CDR3 is made up of 17 amino acids. The CDR3 spells CASSIANRGLEVYEQYF. The CDR3 region has the DNA TGTGCCAGTAGTATAGCGAACAGGGGGCTGGAAGTCTACGAGCAGTACTTC. The whole variable domain, filled in from reference TRBV19 and TRBJ2-7, reads DGGITQSPKYLFRKEGQNVTLSCEQNLNHDAMYWYRQDPGQGLRLIYYSQIVNDFQKGDIAEGYSVSREKKESFPLTVTSAQKNPTAFYLCASSIANRGLEVYEQYFGPGTRLTVT.

The chain carries TRBV24-1 and TRBJ2-1; TRBD2 matches 11 bases. Germline CDR1 is KGHDR and CDR2 is SFDVKD. The CDR3 contains 16 residues. J lost 3 bases, V lost 4 bases, and 4 bases had no gene match. Written as DNA, the CDR3 is TGTGCCACCAGTGAAATAACTAGCGGGAGCTACAATGAGCAGTTCTTC. This sequence encodes CATSEITSGSYNEQFF.

In this sample, this clone turned up a few times. V gene TRBV7-9 combines with J gene TRBJ1-6; D gene unclear. This CDR3 has 13 amino acids. Deletions cut 2 bases from V and 10 bases from J, with 9 bases between. Germline V gene sequence: CDR1 SEHNR, CDR2 FQNEAQ (reference sequence). CDR3 sequence (DNA): TGTGCCAGCAGCTTATGGGAGGTGTCACCCCTCCACTTT. Its protein product is CASSLWEVSPLHF.

The J gene is TRBJ1-1, the V gene TRBV6-2 or TRBV6-3, with TRBD1 matching 10 bases. From germline, CDR1 is MNHEY and CDR2 SVGEGT. The trim removed 0 bases at V and 5 bases at J, leaving 6 bases unmatched. The CDR3 has 16 residues. DNA for the CDR3: TGTGCCAGCAGTTACTCGCCGGACAGGGGGTGGACTGAAGCTTTCTTT. This encodes CASSYSPDRGWTEAFF.

This clone was recorded once. This CDR3 reads CASSPTSGYEQYF. CDR3 sequence (DNA): TGTGCCAGCAGCCCCACTAGCGGCTACGAGCAGTACTTC. The rearrangement uses TRBV7-2 and TRBJ2-7, with 8 nucleotides matching TRBD2. CDR3 length equals 13 residues. Germline trimming cut 5 bases from V and 3 bases from J; bases unmatched to any gene: 3. CDR1 and CDR2 from the germline V gene are SGHTA and FQGNSA. Full variable domain (rest looked up from reference TRBV7-2 and TRBJ2-7): GAGVSQSPSNKVTEKGKDVELRCDPISGHTALYWYRQSLGQGLEFLIYFQGNSAPDKSGLPSDRFSAERTGGSVSTLTIQRTQQEDSAVYLCASSPTSGYEQYFGPGTRLTVT.

The chain carries TRBV7-9 and TRBJ2-1; the match to TRBD1 covers 7 bases. The CDR3 sequence is 15 residues long. CDR1 is SEHNR, CDR2 FQNEAQ, per germline (reference sequence). With V trimmed by 4 bases and J by 2 bases, 5 bases remained unmatched. The CDR3 loop reads CASSSTGTTYNEQFF. The CDR3 DNA reads TGTGCCAGCAGCTCGACAGGGACCACCTACAATGAGCAGTTCTTC.

The rearrangement joins TRBV18 to TRBJ2-5, with 7 nucleotides matching TRBD2. The CDR3 sequence is 15 residues long. With 3 bases clipped from V and 7 bases from J, the junction kept 11 bases outside the gene matches. The V gene's germline CDR1 is KGHSH and CDR2 LQKENI. CDR3 coding DNA: TGTGCCAGCTCACCGGGATCCCCCCCGGGAGGGACCCAGTACTTC. Its protein is CASSPGSPPGGTQYF.

The gene calls are TRBV5-1 and TRBJ2-2, with 10 bases identical to TRBD1. This CDR3 has 16 residues. Trimming took 4 bases from V and 3 from J; bases not matched to a gene: 6. Germline V gene lookup returns CDR1 SGHRS and CDR2 YFSETQ. CDR3 bases: TGCGCCAGCAGCAAGGGGACAGGGGTGCACACCGGGGAGCTGTTTTTT. This sequence encodes CASSKGTGVHTGELFF.

The V call is TRBV18, the J call TRBJ1-2; maybe TRBD1 (6 bases). The V end was cut by 0 bases, the J end by 7 bases, with 15 bases between. Per the germline V gene, CDR1 is KGHSH and CDR2 is LQKENI. This CDR3 spans 15 amino acids. DNA for the CDR3: TGTGCCAGCTCACCACCCGAACAGGGTGTCCGTGGCTACACCTTC. It is translated as CASSPPEQGVRGYTF.

In this sample, this clone turned up once. The chain uses TRBV5-4 and TRBJ2-7; D is possibly TRBD1 (6 bases). The V end was cut by 0 bases, the J end by 7 bases, with 11 bases between. The CDR3 is 13 amino acids. Germline lookup yields CDR1 SGHNT and CDR2 YYREEE (reference sequence). Written as DNA, the CDR3 is TGTGCCAGCAGCTTGGACACAGGGCAAGAGCAGTACTTC. It translates to CASSLDTGQEQYF.